The clone carrying this TCR beta chain showed up just a few times. What it binds is not known. Unique molecular identifiers had been added to the TCR beta cDNA libraries. TCRdb reprocessed the PCR reads with MiXCR, giving one entry per CDR3 protein. In the table there are about 380,000 distinct CDR3 sequences, roughly 38% of which are singletons. These data come from a study of post-analysis software for immune sequencing data. Study-wide results and limits: Comparison of patients with controls showed 4 to 6 TRBV segments more frequent in patients, TRBV5-6, TRBV5-1 and TRBV20-1 among them.

V shed 3 bases and J shed 5 bases, with 10 bases lying between them. CDR1 SEHNR and CDR2 FQNEAQ come from the germline V gene (reference sequence). The CDR3 spans 13 residues. This receptor was taken from a girl between 10 and 17 years old with multiple sclerosis. The chain carries TRBV7-9 and TRBJ1-2; possibly TRBD1 for D (5 bases). The sample comprised blood. The CDR3 DNA is TGTGCCAGCAGCTTTGGGGCCTCGTATGGCTACACCTTC. This translates into CASSFGASYGYTF.